The 5 T cell receptor beta chains given below trace back to one sample, sequenced in a study of blood T cell repertoires in COVID-19. TCRdb's copy holds only in-frame clones and misses some; the assay was immunoSEQ multiplex PCR. Of around 450,000 clones detected, 90% appear once; the ten largest clones hold about 0.6%. The sequencing sample was made of PBMCs or T cells enriched from blood (not recorded which). These receptors came from a man in his late teens or twenties who had recovered from COVID-19.

A word on this clone: This sample includes further DNA sequences coding for the same CDR3. The chain links TRBV19 to TRBJ1-6; 8 bases are shared with TRBD1. CDR1 and CDR2 (germline): LNHDA, SQIVND (reference sequence). The CDR3 has 14 residues. Trimming removed 4 bases from V and 7 bases from J; junction bases left unmatched: 3. In DNA form, the CDR3 reads TGTGCCAGTAGTACAGGGGGCGGGAATTCACCCCTCCACTTT. As protein: CASSTGGGNSPLHF.

This chain links TRBV29-1 with TRBJ2-3, with D maybe TRBD2 (6 bases). V lost 7 bases to trimming and J lost 6 bases, with 17 bases between them. CDR1 and CDR2 (germline): SQVTM, ANQGSEA. The CDR3 is made up of 13 amino acids. The CDR3, as DNA: TGCAGCGCACTACGGGGGAGTGTGGATACGCAGTATTTT. Protein product: CSALRGSVDTQYF.

The chain joins TRBV11-3 to TRBJ2-1; D possibly corresponds to TRBD2 (7 bases). Germline-derived CDR1 and CDR2 are SGHNT and YENEEA. With 3 bases removed from V and 9 bases from J, the gap between germline ends came to 18 bases. The CDR3 sequence is 15 residues long. Written as DNA, the CDR3 is TGTGCCAGCAGCTTGAGGGGGAGCGGGATAGGTGAGCAGTTCTTC. It yields the protein CASSLRGSGIGEQFF.

This clone was seen once. This chain links TRBV15 with TRBJ1-3; perhaps TRBD1 as D (6 bases). The CDR3 covers 15 residues. The germline gives CDR1 LNHNV, CDR2 YYDKDF (reference sequence). Trimming left V 0 bases short and J 2 bases short, with 8 bases between. Here the CDR3 DNA reads TGTGCCACCAGCAGAGACAAGGGGGCTGGAAACACCATATATTTT. As protein: CATSRDKGAGNTIYF.

The rearrangement joins TRBV11-3 to TRBJ1-3, with unresolved D. Looked up from germline, CDR1 is SGHNT and CDR2 is YENEEA. The CDR3 sequence is 16 residues long. The germline V and J ends were trimmed by 5 bases and 4 bases, with 18 bases remaining between them. The CDR3, as DNA: TGTGCCAGCAGCCCGATACACTACGCCCGAGGAAACACCATATATTTT. Its translation is CASSPIHYARGNTIYF.